Sequencing of this T cell receptor beta chain was carried out in a study of PD-1 blockade in classical Hodgkin lymphoma. The study, taken as a whole, reports: Before treatment, complete responders showed about the same diversity as newly diagnosed patients. According to reports, newly diagnosed patients had lower baseline TCR diversity than healthy donors, and relapsed/refractory patients had lower baseline TCR diversity still.

The data were produced by immunoSEQ multiplex PCR, yet TCRdb's version contains in-frame clones alone and is incomplete. The sample comprises tens of thousands of clones, about 90% of which are singletons, and 9% to 12% rests with the top ten. Time point in this sample: cycle 4 day 1 (C4D1), after five to seven weeks of nivolumab. All patients experienced relapse after autologous stem cell transplantation, and brentuximab vedotin exposure was variable. CDR1 and CDR2 (germline): MNHNY, SVGAGI (reference sequence). The CDR3 covers 12 residues. V was trimmed by 0 bases and J by 7 bases, leaving 7 bases between them. In regard to this clone: Its cognate antigen is unknown.

The sequencing used peripheral blood mononuclear cells (PBMCs), collected before the fourth cycle of nivolumab. The chain has TRBV6-6 and TRBJ2-7; a possible D gene is TRBD2 (5 bases). This receptor was identified in a human donor with classical Hodgkin lymphoma. CDR3 DNA: TGTGCCAGCAGTTACTCGAGACTAGAGCAGTACTTC. Encoded protein: CASSYSRLEQYF.